These T cell receptor beta chains were read from a single sample in a study of spatial heterogeneity in lung cancer. TCRdb ran MiXCR on the 5' RACE reads and lists one entry per CDR3 protein. The sample lists around 2,800 distinct CDR3 sequences, less than 14% occurring once. This specimen was lung tumor tissue, taken at surgery. These receptors were collected from a male donor with early-stage non-small cell lung cancer. Each CDR3 is given with its conserved first and last residue. Each record gives: V gene, D gene, CDR3 length, J gene, clone size, CDR3 protein, CDR3 DNA. D genes are given only for firm matches. For some rows the clone size is stated as once, few or many, or as a class when expanded; others skip it.

TRBV6-6	NA	16	TRBJ1-1	many	CASRVRGRTGNTEAFF	TGTGCCAGCAGAGTGAGAGGGCGGACCGGGAACACTGAAGCTTTCTTT
TRBV2	NA	13	TRBJ1-5	medium-sized	CASTRQTNQPQHF	TGTGCCAGCACCAGGCAGACAAATCAGCCCCAGCATTTT
TRBV23-1	TRBD1	17	TRBJ2-6	medium-sized	CASSQSRGPSVANVLTF	TGCGCCAGCAGTCAATCCAGGGGGCCCTCTGTGGCCAACGTCCTGACTTTC
TRBV11-2	NA	15	TRBJ2-1	medium-sized	CASTPKAGQGNEQFF	TGTGCCAGCACCCCGAAAGCGGGGCAGGGGAATGAGCAGTTCTTC
TRBV12-3/TRBV12-4	TRBD2	16	TRBJ2-1	NA	CASSIPTGTSHNEQFF	TGTGCCAGCAGTATTCCAACCGGGACTAGCCACAATGAGCAGTTCTTC
TRBV20-1	NA	15	TRBJ2-3	NA	CSAHPFKHGFDTQYF	TGCAGTGCTCACCCCTTTAAGCACGGATTCGATACGCAGTATTTT
TRBV27	NA	13	TRBJ2-5	medium-sized	CASSFGRGETQYF	TGTGCCAGCAGTTTCGGACGGGGAGAGACCCAGTACTTC
TRBV6-5	NA	16	TRBJ2-6	medium-sized	CASSRNEAAGANVLTF	TGTGCCAGCAGTAGGAACGAAGCGGCAGGGGCCAACGTCCTGACTTTC
TRBV6-6	TRBD1	21	TRBJ1-3	medium-sized	CASSYGSGTGYFSSLGNTIYF	TGTGCCAGCAGTTACGGTTCCGGGACAGGGTACTTCTCAAGCCTTGGAAACACCATATATTTT
TRBV6-4	TRBD2	15	TRBJ2-1	medium-sized	CASSPARGGPNEQFF	TGTGCCAGCAGCCCAGCAAGGGGAGGGCCAAATGAGCAGTTCTTC
TRBV11-2	NA	14	TRBJ1-4	medium-sized	CASSSSYGNEKLFF	TGTGCCAGCAGCTCCAGTTATGGAAATGAAAAACTGTTTTTT
TRBV20-1	TRBD2	16	TRBJ2-1	medium-sized	CSASGTSGRPGDEQFF	TGCAGTGCTAGTGGGACTAGCGGGAGGCCGGGGGATGAGCAGTTCTTC
TRBV12-3/TRBV12-4	NA	14	TRBJ2-2	NA	CASSLGQYTGELFF	TGTGCCAGCAGTTTGGGTCAATACACCGGGGAGCTGTTTTTT
TRBV28	TRBD1	16	TRBJ2-3	medium-sized	CASSSPGTGFTDTQYF	TGTGCCAGCAGTTCGCCTGGGACAGGGTTCACAGATACGCAGTATTTT
TRBV11-2	TRBD2	16	TRBJ2-1	medium-sized	CASSALAGGTHNEQFF	TGTGCCAGCAGCGCGTTAGCGGGAGGTACACACAATGAGCAGTTCTTC
TRBV29-1	TRBD1	12	TRBJ2-2	few	CSAGQGMGELFF	TGCAGCGCGGGACAGGGGATGGGCGAGCTGTTTTTT
TRBV27	NA	12	TRBJ1-5	NA	CASRTGGQPQHF	TGTGCCAGCAGGACCGGAGGTCAGCCCCAGCATTTT
TRBV12-3/TRBV12-4	NA	16	TRBJ1-2	medium-sized	CASSVVRGDVNYGYTF	TGTGCCAGCTCTGTCGTGAGAGGAGATGTAAACTATGGCTACACCTTC
TRBV5-5	NA	19	TRBJ1-6	medium-sized	CASSPKGQGTSSYNSPLHF	TGTGCCAGCAGCCCCAAGGGGCAGGGGACGAGCTCCTATAATTCACCCCTCCACTTT
TRBV10-3	NA	11	TRBJ1-1	many	CAISMKTEAFF	TGTGCCATCAGTATGAAGACTGAAGCTTTCTTT
TRBV5-1	NA	14	TRBJ2-3	medium-sized	CASRPGPPIHTQYF	TGCGCCAGCAGACCGGGACCCCCAATTCATACGCAGTATTTT
TRBV3-1	NA	15	TRBJ2-4	medium-sized	CASSQADRGRNIQYF	TGTGCCAGCAGCCAAGCAGATAGGGGCCGAAACATTCAGTACTTC
TRBV7-9	NA	14	TRBJ1-1	medium-sized	CASSLEGWDTEAFF	TGTGCCAGCAGCCTGGAGGGATGGGACACTGAAGCTTTCTTT
TRBV25-1	NA	14	TRBJ1-5	medium-sized	CASSGGDSNQPQHF	TGTGCCAGCAGTGGGGGAGATAGCAATCAGCCCCAGCATTTT
TRBV5-1	NA	13	TRBJ1-6	medium-sized	CASRPGQGESLHF	TGCGCCAGCAGGCCAGGGCAGGGCGAATCCCTCCACTTT
TRBV29-1	NA	13	TRBJ1-6	medium-sized	CSVGSGEDSPLHF	TGCAGCGTTGGTTCGGGGGAAGATTCACCCCTCCACTTT
TRBV2	NA	14	TRBJ1-5	medium-sized	CASSEWGSQQPQHF	TGTGCCAGCAGTGAGTGGGGGAGTCAACAGCCCCAGCATTTT
TRBV5-5	TRBD1	14	TRBJ2-5	large	CASSRPGQQETQYF	TGTGCCAGCAGCCGGCCGGGACAGCAAGAGACCCAGTACTTC
TRBV19	NA	18	TRBJ2-4	medium-sized	CASMARIRQSLAKNIQYF	TGTGCCAGTATGGCCCGTATTCGACAGTCCCTAGCCAAAAACATTCAGTACTTC
TRBV20-1	NA	14	TRBJ2-1	medium-sized	CSAKERARGNEQFF	TGCAGTGCTAAGGAGAGGGCAAGGGGCAATGAGCAGTTCTTC
TRBV4-2	NA	14	TRBJ2-2	medium-sized	CASSPGASTGELFF	TGTGCCAGCAGCCCCGGCGCGAGCACCGGGGAGCTGTTTTTT
TRBV18	TRBD1	16	TRBJ2-3	medium-sized	CASSPTGGKSTDTQYF	TGTGCCAGCTCACCCACAGGGGGCAAAAGCACAGATACGCAGTATTTT
TRBV6-2/TRBV6-3	NA	13	TRBJ2-2	medium-sized	CASTLGGTGELFF	TGTGCCAGCACCCTAGGAGGTACCGGGGAGCTGTTTTTT
TRBV6-2/TRBV6-3	NA	14	TRBJ2-1	medium-sized	CASSYRDLYNEQFF	TGTGCCAGCAGTTACCGGGACTTATACAATGAGCAGTTCTTC
TRBV7-3	TRBD2	15	TRBJ2-3	many	CASSPGGGATDTQYF	TGTGCCAGCAGCCCCGGGGGGGGAGCCACAGATACGCAGTATTTT
TRBV28	NA	13	TRBJ2-7	medium-sized	CASSPTVSYEQYF	TGTGCCAGCAGCCCGACAGTTAGCTACGAGCAGTACTTC
TRBV7-3	NA	15	TRBJ2-1	medium-sized	CASSLTDSSYNEQFF	TGTGCCAGCAGCTTAACGGATAGCTCCTACAATGAGCAGTTCTTC
TRBV7-6	TRBD1	15	TRBJ1-1	medium-sized	CASSSRQGVDAEAFF	TGTGCCAGCAGCTCGCGACAGGGAGTCGACGCTGAAGCTTTCTTT
TRBV7-9	NA	15	TRBJ2-2	medium-sized	CASSLARASTGELFF	TGTGCCAGCAGCTTAGCCAGGGCGAGCACCGGGGAGCTGTTTTTT
TRBV28	NA	15	TRBJ1-1	medium-sized	CASSRTKFRNTEAFF	TGTGCCAGCAGTAGGACAAAATTCAGGAACACTGAAGCTTTCTTT
TRBV28	NA	11	TRBJ1-1	many	CASRGNTEAFF	TGTGCCAGCAGAGGGAACACTGAAGCTTTCTTT
TRBV6-5	NA	15	TRBJ1-4	medium-sized	CATFAWPTTNEKLFF	TGTGCCACTTTTGCTTGGCCTACAACTAATGAAAAACTGTTTTTT
TRBV4-3	NA	15	TRBJ1-3	medium-sized	CASSQQGLSGNTIYF	TGCGCCAGCAGCCAACAGGGCCTCTCTGGAAACACCATATATTTT
TRBV29-1	TRBD1	14	TRBJ2-7	medium-sized	CSVGGTGVTNEQYF	TGCAGCGTTGGTGGGACAGGGGTAACGAACGAGCAGTACTTC
TRBV5-1	NA	15	TRBJ1-2	medium-sized	CASSLEGRTLYGYTF	TGCGCCAGCAGCTTGGAGGGGCGGACGCTCTATGGCTACACCTTC
TRBV27	NA	14	TRBJ2-3	medium-sized	CASSLSQGKDTQYF	TGTGCCAGCAGTTTATCCCAGGGGAAGGATACGCAGTATTTT
TRBV28	NA	12	TRBJ1-2	medium-sized	CASSPFSYGYTF	TGTGCCAGCAGCCCGTTTAGCTATGGCTACACCTTC
TRBV28	NA	16	TRBJ1-4	NA	CASSSTVSSTNEKLFF	TGTGCCAGCAGTTCGACAGTTAGTTCAACTAATGAAAAACTGTTTTTT
TRBV6-2/TRBV6-3	NA	12	TRBJ2-7	medium-sized	CASSPGYYEQYF	TGTGCCAGCAGTCCCGGCTATTACGAGCAGTACTTC
TRBV23-1	TRBD1	15	TRBJ2-1	NA	CASSRRTGVGDEQFF	TGCGCCAGCAGTAGAAGGACAGGGGTCGGCGATGAGCAGTTCTTC
TRBV12-3/TRBV12-4	NA	12	TRBJ2-7	medium-sized	CASSHDGFEQYF	TGTGCCAGCAGCCACGATGGCTTTGAGCAGTACTTC
TRBV4-2	TRBD2	16	TRBJ2-1	medium-sized	CASSQPTSGRPNEQFF	TGTGCCAGCAGCCAACCGACTAGCGGGAGGCCCAATGAGCAGTTCTTC